A selection of T cell receptor beta chains follows, all from one sample in a study of radiation and T cells in renal cell carcinoma. Assay: immunoSEQ multiplex PCR; the TCRdb copy retains only in-frame clones and omits some. Of about 78,000 clones detected, about 89% appear once; the ten largest clones hold 5.5% to 7%. Sequencing was performed on blood, taken from a patient whose treatment included radiotherapy and nephrectomy. The source is a woman between 70 and 85 years old with renal cell carcinoma. Each CDR3 is given with its conserved first and last residue. D genes are given only for firm matches. Clone size is stated in some rows and not others, as once, few, many or a class when expanded.

>TRBJ1-2|.|TRBV28|TRBD1
TGTGCCAGCAGCCCCGGGACAGGGAAGTATGGCTACACCTTC
CASSPGTGKYGYTF
>TRBJ2-1|.|TRBV7-2|TRBD2
TGTGCCAGCAGCTCAACTAGCGGGGGGGCCGCTGAGCAGTTCTTC
CASSSTSGGAAEQFF
>TRBJ1-5|.|TRBV19|TRBD1
TGTGCCAGTACCGGGACAGGGGGCAATCAGCCCCAGCATTTT
CASTGTGGNQPQHF
>TRBJ2-1|.|TRBV19|TRBD2
TGTGCCAGTAGTATTCCTAGCGGGGCGACTATCAATGAGCAGTTCTTC
CASSIPSGATINEQFF
>TRBJ2-3|.|TRBV7-2|.
TGTGCCAGCAGCTTAGCGGCGGGGAGCACAGATACGCAGTATTTT
CASSLAAGSTDTQYF
>TRBJ1-1|once|TRBV6-5|.
TGTGCCAGCAGTTCCCCGACGGGGATGAACACTGAAGCTTTCTTT
CASSSPTGMNTEAFF
>TRBJ1-5|.|TRBV5-8|.
TGTGCCAGCAGCTTGGATGGGGGGAGAGGTAGCAATCAGCCCCAGCATTTT
CASSLDGGRGSNQPQHF
>TRBJ2-5|.|TRBV5-1|.
TGCGCCAGCAGCTTGGCCGGGTACCAAGAGACCCAGTACTTC
CASSLAGYQETQYF
>TRBJ2-6|.|TRBV15|.
TGTGCCACCAGCCTCCTGGGGGCTGGGGCCAACGTCCTGACTTTC
CATSLLGAGANVLTF
>TRBJ2-7|.|TRBV27|TRBD1
TGTGCCAGCAGTTTTAGACAGGGGACCCTCTACGAGCAGTACTTC
CASSFRQGTLYEQYF
>TRBJ1-1|.|TRBV9|.
TGTGCCAGCGCGTCGTCTGGGGGAAAAGCTTTCTTT
CASASSGGKAFF
>TRBJ1-3|.|TRBV30|.
TGTGCCTGGAGTGTATCGGGAGGAAACACCATATATTTT
CAWSVSGGNTIYF
>TRBJ2-2|.|TRBV27|.
TGTGCCAGCAGCCCCCGTATGAGGGGCTACACCGGGGAGCTGTTTTTT
CASSPRMRGYTGELFF
>TRBJ1-3|.|TRBV6-5|.
TGTGCCAGCAGTTACGGCGGCCCTGGAAACACCATATATTTT
CASSYGGPGNTIYF
>TRBJ2-7|few|TRBV7-9|.
TGTGCCAGCAGCTCGCGATCCTACGAGCAGTACTTC
CASSSRSYEQYF